This TCR beta chain originates from a study of post-analysis software for immune sequencing data. Regarding the study as a whole: A few TRBV segments occurring more often in patients than controls included TRBV5-6, TRBV5-1 and TRBV20-1.

This CDR3 has 12 amino acids. V was cut by 1 base and J by 9 bases, with 10 bases left in between. The germline V gene has CDR1 SQVTM and CDR2 ANQGSEA. Carried by the TCR beta cDNA libraries were unique molecular identifiers. TCRdb itself ran the PCR reads through MiXCR, one entry per CDR3 protein. Seen here are about 770,000 distinct CDR3 sequences, roughly 46% observed once, and the top ten hold over 4.5%. Comment on this clonotype: The antigen is undetermined.

The rearrangement joins TRBV29-1 to TRBJ2-1, with D possibly being TRBD1 (6 bases). The specimen sequenced was blood. The sequence derives from a girl aged 10 to 17 with multiple sclerosis. The CDR3 DNA sequence: TGCAGCGTTGAAGTGGGGGCAGCTGAGCAGTTCTTC. Translating gives CSVEVGAAEQFF.